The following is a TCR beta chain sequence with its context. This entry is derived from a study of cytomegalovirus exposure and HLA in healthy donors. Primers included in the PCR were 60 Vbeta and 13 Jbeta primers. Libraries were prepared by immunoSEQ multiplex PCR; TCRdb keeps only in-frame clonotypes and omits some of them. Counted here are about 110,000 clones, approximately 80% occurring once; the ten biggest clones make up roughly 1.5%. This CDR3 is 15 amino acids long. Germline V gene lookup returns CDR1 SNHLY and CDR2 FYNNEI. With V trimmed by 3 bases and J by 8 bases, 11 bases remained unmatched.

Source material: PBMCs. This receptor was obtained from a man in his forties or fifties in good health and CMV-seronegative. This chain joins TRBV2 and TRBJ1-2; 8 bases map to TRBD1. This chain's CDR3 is CASSDRLGQGEGYTF. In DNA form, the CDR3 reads TGTGCCAGCAGTGATCGCTTAGGACAGGGTGAAGGCTACACCTTC.